Listed here are 10 T cell receptor beta chains from one sample, sequenced in a study of beta chain features in type 1 diabetes. cDNA synthesis used the whole RNA isolate, giving expressed TCRB sequences. Profiling relied on immunoSEQ multiplex PCR, and the TCRdb table lists in-frame clones only, not all of them. This table has a few hundred thousand clones, about 14% appearing once. The sequencing input was naive CD4+ T cells from blood. The receptors here all came from a woman under 30 in good health.

This clone was recorded a few times. The rearrangement links TRBV28 to TRBJ1-2, with 7 bases that match TRBD1. Trimming took 6 bases from V and 6 from J; bases not matched to a gene: 10. The CDR3 length is 14 residues. Germline loops: CDR1 MDHEN, CDR2 SYDVKM. This CDR3 reads CASRKTGAVDGYTF. The DNA for the CDR3 is TGTGCCAGCAGAAAAACAGGGGCGGTGGATGGCTACACCTTC.

This clone was counted between two and nine times. The chain carries TRBV19 and TRBJ2-3; TRBD2 matches at 11 bases. This CDR3 spans 13 amino acids. V dropped 11 bases and J dropped 3; count of bases not matched to a gene: 4. Germline V CDR1 and CDR2: LNHDA, SQIVND (reference sequence). CDR3 nucleotide sequence: TGTGCCGTTAGACTAGCGGGAACAGATACGCAGTATTTT. Amino acids: CAVRLAGTDTQYF.

This clone was detected a few times. This chain's CDR3 is CASSVDSSGNTIYF. The CDR3 nucleotides read TGTGCCAGCAGCGTAGACAGCTCTGGAAACACCATATATTTT. The rearrangement uses TRBV9 and TRBJ1-3; no clear D gene. V was trimmed by 0 bases and J by 0 bases, leaving 4 bases between them. Germline assignment: CDR1 SGDLS and CDR2 YYNGEE. The CDR3 covers 14 residues.

The chain uses TRBV18 and TRBJ2-3, with a possible D match to TRBD2 (5 bases). V was trimmed by 3 bases and J by 5 bases, leaving 12 bases between them. The CDR3 is made up of 14 amino acids. From germline, CDR1 is KGHSH and CDR2 LQKENI. CDR3 DNA: TGTGCCAGCTCACCGGGAGCCGTCAAAGATACGCAGTATTTT. This translates into CASSPGAVKDTQYF.

The chain combines TRBV28 with TRBJ2-7; D not certain. Germline CDR1 MDHEN, CDR2 SYDVKM. CDR3 length: 14 amino acids. The V and J ends lost 3 bases and 3 bases respectively, with 12 bases between them. CDR3 sequence: CASSLRLEGYEQYF. DNA for the CDR3: TGTGCCAGCAGTTTGAGGTTGGAAGGCTACGAGCAGTACTTC.

Only a few counts were recorded for this clone. The genes are TRBV9 and TRBJ2-1; 11 bases agree with TRBD2. The CDR3 runs 17 residues. Germline CDR1 and CDR2: SGDLS and YYNGEE. The ends lost 0 bases at V and 2 bases at J; junction bases unmatched: 4. The CDR3 here is CASSVATGLAAYNEQFF. CDR3 nucleotide sequence: TGTGCCAGCAGCGTAGCTACGGGACTAGCGGCCTACAATGAGCAGTTCTTC.

The chain has TRBV4-1 and TRBJ1-5; D call uncertain. The ends were cut back, 1 base at V and 3 bases at J, with 7 bases in the middle. The CDR3 runs 14 residues. Germline loops: CDR1 MGHRA, CDR2 YSYEKL. The CDR3 sequence is CASSQVGFNQPQHF. The DNA of the CDR3 is TGCGCCAGCAGCCAAGTCGGTTTCAATCAGCCCCAGCATTTT.

Only a few counts were recorded for this clone. V gene TRBV19 combines with J gene TRBJ2-7; D is possibly TRBD2 (6 bases). Deletions cut 6 bases from V and 2 bases from J, with 14 bases between. Per germline, CDR1 LNHDA and CDR2 SQIVND (reference sequence). The CDR3 is made up of 14 amino acids. The CDR3 coding sequence is TGTGCCAGTAGGGAGGGGCCGTCCCCCTACGAGCAGTACTTC. Its protein product is CASREGPSPYEQYF. The full variable domain, its missing parts supplied by reference TRBV19 and TRBJ2-7, is DGGITQSPKYLFRKEGQNVTLSCEQNLNHDAMYWYRQDPGQGLRLIYYSQIVNDFQKGDIAEGYSVSREKKESFPLTVTSAQKNPTAFYLCASREGPSPYEQYFGPGTRLTVT.

This clone appeared a few times. This rearrangement joins TRBV6-5 to TRBJ1-5; 8 bases agree with TRBD1. Looked up from germline, CDR1 is MNHEY and CDR2 is SVGAGI. The CDR3 totals 15 residues. Losses at the gene ends were 2 bases for V and 4 bases for J; bases not matched to a gene: 4. The CDR3 DNA is TGTGCCAGCAGTTACGACGGACAGGGTAATCAGCCCCAGCATTTT. Its translation: CASSYDGQGNQPQHF.

V usage is TRBV30 and J usage is TRBJ2-3, with TRBD2 matching over 15 bases. This CDR3 comprises 18 residues. Trimming cost V 2 bases and J 0 bases; bases outside gene matches: 6. CDR1 and CDR2 (germline): GTSNPN, SVGIG (reference sequence). CDR3 in amino acids: CAWSIGLAGGRSTDTQYF. The CDR3 nucleotides read TGTGCCTGGAGTATAGGACTAGCGGGAGGGCGTAGCACAGATACGCAGTATTTT.